This TCR beta chain was profiled in a study of T cells in Graves' hyperthyroidism and ophthalmopathy. Turning to the study itself: Blood was drawn when the patient was first diagnosed and still untreated.

It was RNA transcripts that yielded the amplified TCR beta CDR3 regions. Carried out on the TCR CDR3, a first-round RT-PCR used the HTBI primer set. TCRdb re-called the multiplex PCR reads through MiXCR, storing one row per CDR3 protein. The sample includes fewer than 450,000 distinct CDR3 sequences, roughly an eighth of them seen just once. A few counts support this clonotype. This CDR3 has 12 amino acids. V lost 0 bases to trimming and J lost 7 bases, with 6 bases between them. Per germline, CDR1 SNHLY and CDR2 FYNNEI. Sequences were obtained from blood. The clonotype originates from a man aged 50-60 years with Graves' ophthalmopathy. The chain recombines TRBV2 with TRBJ2-5, with D uncertain. In nucleotides, the CDR3 is TGTGCCAGCAGTGAAGCAGTCCGGACCCAGTACTTC. It encodes CASSEAVRTQYF.